This T cell receptor beta chain was sequenced in a study of blood T cell repertoires in COVID-19. TCRdb keeps only in-frame clones here, not all; method: immunoSEQ multiplex PCR. This table holds 250,000 or so clones, 86% found once. This clone was seen once. The TCR sequence derives from a man between 40 and 49 years old with active or convalescent COVID-19. Sequencing was done on a sample of peripheral blood.

The CDR3 DNA sequence: TGTGCCAGCAGTGATTGGACTAGCGGGAGGAACTACGAGCAGTACTTC. It codes for CASSDWTSGRNYEQYF. The chain couples TRBV6-1 to TRBJ2-7, with 14 positions matching TRBD2. V was clipped by 3 bases and J by 3 bases; unmatched bases: 4. This CDR3 has 16 residues. Per the germline V gene, CDR1 is MNHNS and CDR2 is SASEGT.